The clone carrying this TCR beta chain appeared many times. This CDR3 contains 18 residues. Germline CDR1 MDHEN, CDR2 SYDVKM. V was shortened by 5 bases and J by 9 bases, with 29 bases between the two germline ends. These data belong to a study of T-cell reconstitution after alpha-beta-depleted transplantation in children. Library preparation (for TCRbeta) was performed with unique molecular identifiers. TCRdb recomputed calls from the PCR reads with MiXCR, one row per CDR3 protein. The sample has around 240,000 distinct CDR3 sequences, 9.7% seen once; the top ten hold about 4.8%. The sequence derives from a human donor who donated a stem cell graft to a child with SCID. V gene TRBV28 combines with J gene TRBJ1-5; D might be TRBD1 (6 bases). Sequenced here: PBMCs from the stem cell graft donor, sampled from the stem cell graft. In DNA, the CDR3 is TGTGCCAGCAGTCCCACTGGGGGCAGGCCTGGAACAATTCTGCCCCAGCATTTT. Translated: CASSPTGGRPGTILPQHF. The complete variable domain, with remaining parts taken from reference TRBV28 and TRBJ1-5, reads DVKVTQSSRYLVKRTGEKVFLECVQDMDHENMFWYRQDPGLGLRLIYFSYDVKMKEKGDIPEGYSVSREKKERFSLILESASTNQTSMYLCASSPTGGRPGTILPQHFGDGTRLSIL.